This T cell receptor (beta chain) was profiled in a study of CD8+ T cells in alopecia areata (dated by TCRdb to the late 2010s). Regarding the study in general: The treated patients took part in an open-label pilot trial in which moderate-to-severe alopecia areata was treated with oral tofacitinib at 5 to 10 mg twice daily. The study used high-throughput TCRbeta sequencing to examine T cell clonal expansion in alopecia areata, in both the C3H/HeJ mouse model and human patients. Patients received tofacitinib for 6 to 18 months and were then followed off drug for 6 months to check for delayed response and recurrence. immunoSEQ multiplex PCR using 35 Vbeta forward primers and 13 Jbeta reverse primers was used to amplify TCRbeta CDR3 regions. Tofacitinib-treated patients had biopsies at baseline and at 4 and 24 weeks of treatment, with a later scalp biopsy in several patients. On the human side, TCRbeta sequencing was run on scalp tissue and on sorted CD4+ and CD8+ peripheral blood T cells from healthy controls and from alopecia areata patients with either patchy or totalis/universalis disease. RNA was extracted with the PAXgene miRNA kit for fixed scalp, the miRNeasy kit for PBMCs, and the RNeasy kit for mouse skin. Scalp clonality was compared among normal scalp (n=4), patchy alopecia areata scalp (n=8), and alopecia totalis/universalis scalp (n=8). Summary of the overall study and its limitations: Resident alphabeta T cells in normal human skin are also sequenced, complicating scalp TCR repertoire analysis, unlike mouse skin dominated by gammadelta T cells. Higher clonality and more expanded CD8+ clones were observed in lesional scalp than in normal scalp, particularly in alopecia totalis/universalis, a finding suggestive of antigenic drive. TCR sequences shared between patients were less clear than in mice, possibly partly because of HLA diversity in the patient population.

The library was prepared using the immunoSEQ multiplex PCR assay. For TCR sequencing, RNA was extracted from every sample and reverse transcribed into cDNA to serve as template. First-strand cDNA was synthesized with SuperScript III using a 2:1 mix of oligo-dT and random hexamers. Amplification bias was assessed with a synthetic immune receptor repertoire, and residual bias was removed computationally. Concerning the study's data processing: Raw reads were preprocessed for error removal, and CDR3 was defined according to IMGT conventions as running from the conserved cysteine to phenylalanine. Clonality was calculated as 1 minus Shannon entropy normalized by log2 of the number of productive unique TCRs. Whether scalp clones were CD4 or CD8 was inferred by matching scalp TCRbeta sequences against CD4 and CD8 repertoires sorted from blood. TCRdb stores this immuneACCESS table with in-frame sequences only. Part of the clones is absent; in the studies checked, under half of the shortfall reflects unresolved V genes, and no reason is known for the rest. The D gene and trimming were derived from the DNA, and the V and J assignments and clone size from that table. The sample includes over 150,000 clones, with roughly 60% observed a single time. The ten largest clones represent 1.7% of the sample.

V is cut by 6 bases and J by 3 bases, and the space between the germline ends is 12 bases. Sequences SQVTM (CDR1) and ANQGSEA (CDR2) are obtained from the germline V gene. CDR3 length: 13 amino acids, cysteine to phenylalanine. Only the CDR3 part of the read is kept: 39 bases, read in frame from the first base. Notes on this clone: Its antigen is unknown. Base qualities are missing; no much larger clone stands one base away.

This specimen's time point label, per the study, means: baseline before oral tofacitinib. Peripheral blood and lesional scalp punch biopsies were obtained from patients with alopecia areata. PBMCs were separated by density centrifugation and stained for CD3, CD4 and CD8, after which CD4+ and CD8+ T cells were sorted on a FACSAria. The input for sequencing was CD4+ T cells sorted from blood, taken at week 0. This TCR was sampled from a human donor with alopecia areata. The chain uses TRBV29-1 and TRBJ1-5, with the D gene call left open. The sequenced DNA: TGCAGCGTGAGTGGAGCGGACAATCAGCCCCAGCATTTT. This sequence encodes CSVSGADNQPQHF.